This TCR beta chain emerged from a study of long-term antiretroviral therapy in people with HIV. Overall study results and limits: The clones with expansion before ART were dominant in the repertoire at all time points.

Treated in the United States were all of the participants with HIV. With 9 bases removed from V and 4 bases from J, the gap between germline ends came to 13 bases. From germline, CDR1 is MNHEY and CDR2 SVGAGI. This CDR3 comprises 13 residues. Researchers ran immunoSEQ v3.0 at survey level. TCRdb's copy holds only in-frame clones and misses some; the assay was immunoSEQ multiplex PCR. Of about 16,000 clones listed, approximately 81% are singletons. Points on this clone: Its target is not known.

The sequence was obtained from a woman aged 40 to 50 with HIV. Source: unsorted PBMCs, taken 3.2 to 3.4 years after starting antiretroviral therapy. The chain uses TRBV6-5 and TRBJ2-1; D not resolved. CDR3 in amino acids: CASQSTNYNEQFF. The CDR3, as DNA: TGTGCCAGTCAATCTACCAATTACAATGAGCAGTTCTTC.